This paragraph covers one TCR beta chain sequence. This entry comes from a study of T-cell reconstitution after alpha-beta-depleted transplantation in children. Unique molecular identifiers were built into the TCRbeta library. In TCRdb, the PCR reads were re-called with MiXCR into one record per CDR3 protein. Among 400,000 to 450,000 distinct CDR3 sequences listed, around two fifths were seen once. Looked up from germline, CDR1 is MNHNS and CDR2 is SASEGT. The CDR3 is made up of 12 amino acids. The ends were cut back, 8 bases at V and 9 bases at J, with 14 bases in the middle. V gene TRBV6-1 combines with J gene TRBJ1-5; perhaps TRBD1 as D (5 bases). The sequence came from a girl aged 2 to 9 with aplastic anemia, due to receive a stem cell transplant. The specimen comprised PBMCs, sampled before TCRalphabeta/CD19-depleted stem cell transplant. The chain's CDR3 is CASGADLWPQHF. For the CDR3, the DNA is TGTGCCAGCGGGGCGGACCTCTGGCCCCAGCATTTT.